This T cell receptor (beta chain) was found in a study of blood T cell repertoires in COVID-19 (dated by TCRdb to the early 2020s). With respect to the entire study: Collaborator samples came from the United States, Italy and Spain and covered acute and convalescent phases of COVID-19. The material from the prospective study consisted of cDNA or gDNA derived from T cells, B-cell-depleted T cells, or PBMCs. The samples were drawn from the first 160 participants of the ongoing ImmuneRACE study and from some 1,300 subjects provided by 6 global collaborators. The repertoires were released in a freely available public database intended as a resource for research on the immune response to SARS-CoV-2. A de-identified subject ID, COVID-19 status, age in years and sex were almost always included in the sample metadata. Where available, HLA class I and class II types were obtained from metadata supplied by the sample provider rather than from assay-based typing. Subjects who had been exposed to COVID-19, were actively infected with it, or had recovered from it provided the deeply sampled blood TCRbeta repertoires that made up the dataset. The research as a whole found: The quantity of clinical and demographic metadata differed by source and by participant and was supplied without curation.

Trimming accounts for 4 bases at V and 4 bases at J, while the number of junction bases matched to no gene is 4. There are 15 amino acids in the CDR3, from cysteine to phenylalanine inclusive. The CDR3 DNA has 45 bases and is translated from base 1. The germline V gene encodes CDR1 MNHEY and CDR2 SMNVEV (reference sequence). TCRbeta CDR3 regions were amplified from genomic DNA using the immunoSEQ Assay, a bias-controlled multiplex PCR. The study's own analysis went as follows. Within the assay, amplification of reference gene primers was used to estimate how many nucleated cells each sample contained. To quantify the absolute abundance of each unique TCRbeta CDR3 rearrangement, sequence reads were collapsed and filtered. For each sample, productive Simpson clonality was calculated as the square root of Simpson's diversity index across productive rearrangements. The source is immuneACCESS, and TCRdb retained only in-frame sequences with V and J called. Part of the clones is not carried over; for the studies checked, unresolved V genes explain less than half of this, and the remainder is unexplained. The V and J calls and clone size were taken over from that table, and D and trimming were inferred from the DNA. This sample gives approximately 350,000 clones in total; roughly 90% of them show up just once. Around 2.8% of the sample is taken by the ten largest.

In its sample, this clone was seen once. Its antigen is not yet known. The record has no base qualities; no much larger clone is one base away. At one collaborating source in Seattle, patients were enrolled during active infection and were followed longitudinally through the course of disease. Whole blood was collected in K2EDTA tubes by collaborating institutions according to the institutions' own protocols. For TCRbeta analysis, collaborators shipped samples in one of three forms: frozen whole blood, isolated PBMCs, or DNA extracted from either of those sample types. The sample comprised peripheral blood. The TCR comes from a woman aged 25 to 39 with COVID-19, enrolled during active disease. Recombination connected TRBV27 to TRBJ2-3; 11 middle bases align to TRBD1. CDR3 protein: CASSWWTGGADTQYF. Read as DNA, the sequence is TGTGCCAGCAGTTGGTGGACAGGGGGCGCAGATACGCAGTATTTT.